Below, 15 T cell receptor beta chains from the same sample are listed, as sequenced in a study of blood T cell repertoires in COVID-19. Produced via immunoSEQ multiplex PCR; TCRdb's table is partial and in-frame only. The sample yields 300,000 to 350,000 clones, approximately 83% seen once. Sequencing was done on a sample of PBMCs or T cells enriched from blood (not recorded which). The receptors stem from a man aged 25 to 40 who had recovered from COVID-19.

The CDR3 loop is CASSLRYRGLQETQYF. The CDR3 DNA follows: TGTGCCAGCAGCTTAAGATACAGAGGGTTACAAGAGACCCAGTACTTC. This rearrangement joins TRBV7-8 to TRBJ2-5, with a possible D match to TRBD2 (5 bases). Germline V gene lookup returns CDR1 SGHVS and CDR2 FQNEAQ. V lost 2 bases, J lost 2 bases, and 15 bases lay in between. The CDR3 is 16 amino acids.

V usage is TRBV6-4 and J usage is TRBJ2-3, with 9 bases matching TRBD2. CDR1 and CDR2 (germline): MRHNA, SNTAGT. CDR3 length: 15 residues. The J segment lost 3 bases and the V segment lost 8 bases, leaving 9 bases of the junction unmatched. The CDR3 loop is CASARRSGGTDTQYF. The CDR3, as DNA: TGTGCCAGCGCCAGGAGGAGCGGGGGGACAGATACGCAGTATTTT.

This chain connects TRBV9 to TRBJ1-2, with 9 bases matching TRBD1. The CDR3 is 15 amino acids. Trimming at V came to 4 bases and at J to 4 bases, leaving 8 bases not matched to a gene. Germline V lookup: CDR1 SGDLS, CDR2 YYNGEE. The CDR3 is CASSPGQGFSYGYTF. The CDR3 nucleotides are TGTGCCAGCAGCCCGGGACAGGGATTTTCCTATGGCTACACCTTC. The full variable domain, its missing parts supplied by reference TRBV9 and TRBJ1-2, is DSGVTQTPKHLITATGQRVTLRCSPRSGDLSVYWYQQSLDQGLQFLIQYYNGEERAKGNILERFSAQQFPDLHSELNLSSLELGDSALYFCASSPGQGFSYGYTFGSGTRLTVV.

The chain employs TRBV5-1 and TRBJ2-1; TRBD1 matches 10 bases. Per the germline V gene, CDR1 is SGHRS and CDR2 is YFSETQ. V lost 3 bases to trimming and J lost 8 bases; unmatched junction nucleotides: 17. The CDR3 runs 18 residues. CDR3 loop: CASSSDPTGTGVPDEQFF. The CDR3 DNA sequence: TGCGCCAGCAGCTCCGACCCAACCGGGACAGGGGTTCCCGATGAGCAGTTCTTC.

This clone has just one count. The rearrangement uses TRBV18 and TRBJ2-5, with 7 bases matching TRBD1. V was pared by 6 bases and J by 4 bases, with 8 bases of the junction left unmatched. Germline loops: CDR1 KGHSH, CDR2 LQKENI. There are 14 residues in the CDR3. The CDR3, as DNA: TGTGCCAGCTCCCAAGGGAACAGGGGAGAGACCCAGTACTTC. Its translation is CASSQGNRGETQYF.

This CDR3 is CASSSDSYNEQFF. The CDR3 DNA sequence: TGTGCCAGCAGTTCGGACAGCTACAATGAGCAGTTCTTC. The genes are TRBV6-4 and TRBJ2-1; the D gene is possibly TRBD1 (6 bases). V gave up 5 bases and J gave up 3 bases, with 8 bases separating them. Per germline, CDR1 MRHNA and CDR2 SNTAGT. The CDR3 extends over 13 amino acids.

This sequence joins TRBV5-5 and TRBJ1-2; weak D call: TRBD1 (6 bases). This CDR3 comprises 16 residues. V lost 0 bases and J lost 4, with 16 bases in between. Germline V CDR1 and CDR2: SGHKS, YYEKEE (reference sequence). CDR3 DNA: TGTGCCAGCAGCTTGGCCTCGAGGGGGTTTGGCTATGGCTACACCTTC. Translated, it gives CASSLASRGFGYGYTF.

The V gene is TRBV20-1, the J gene TRBJ1-1, with D tentatively TRBD1 (5 bases). Germline values: CDR1 DFQATT, CDR2 SNEGSKA (reference sequence). V was clipped by 5 bases and J by 5 bases, with 9 bases between them. CDR3 length: 11 residues. The CDR3 DNA follows: TGCAGTGCTTCAGGGAGGACTGAAGCTTTCTTT. It specifies CSASGRTEAFF.

This chain connects TRBV6-5 to TRBJ1-1; D unresolved. Germline-derived CDR1 and CDR2 are MNHEY and SVGAGI. The CDR3 loop spans 12 amino acids. Trimming took off 7 bases at V and 4 bases at J, with 10 bases between the two ends. CDR3 nucleotide sequence: TGTGCCAGCACTCCGGGAATCACTGAAGCTTTCTTT. This codes for CASTPGITEAFF.

The V gene is TRBV10-1, the J gene TRBJ2-1, with 12 bases identical to TRBD2. V trimming: 2 bases; J trimming: 4 bases; junction bases outside the gene matches: 0. The length of the CDR3 is 15 residues. Germline assignment: CDR1 WNHNN and CDR2 SYGVQD (reference sequence). The CDR3 coding sequence is TGCGCCAGCAGTGAGACTAGCGGGGGGTACAATGAGCAGTTCTTC. This encodes CASSETSGGYNEQFF.

J is TRBJ1-1 and V is TRBV4-2, with 9 bases matching TRBD1. After removal of 0 bases from V and 8 bases from J, the junction contained 10 bases not matched to a gene. Germline-derived CDR1 and CDR2 are LGHNA and YNFKEQ. This CDR3 contains 16 residues. DNA of the CDR3: TGTGCCAGCAGCCAAGAGCTCGGGACAGGGTATTCCGAAGCTTTCTTT. Its translation: CASSQELGTGYSEAFF.

V gene TRBV5-4 combines with J gene TRBJ1-3, with D perhaps TRBD1 (5 bases). The V end lost 1 base, the J end lost 4 bases, and 12 bases lay between the germline ends. This CDR3 has 15 amino acids. Germline CDR1 reads SGHNT; CDR2 reads YYREEE (reference sequence). This CDR3 is CASSLRQGGGNTIYF. The CDR3, as DNA: TGTGCCAGCAGCTTGCGGCAGGGAGGCGGAAACACCATATATTTT.

V is TRBV7-9 and J is TRBJ1-2; 7 positions agree with TRBD1. With 4 bases clipped from V and 8 bases from J, the junction kept 7 bases outside the gene matches. This CDR3 has 13 residues. The germline gives CDR1 SEHNR, CDR2 FQNEAQ (reference sequence). The DNA of the CDR3 is TGTGCCAGCAGCTACACAGGGGCTCCCGGCTACACCTTC. It encodes CASSYTGAPGYTF.

The genes are TRBV5-8 and TRBJ1-1; 10 bases agree with TRBD1. The junction had 1 base not matched to a gene; V was cut back by 8 bases and J by 0 bases. The V gene's germline CDR1 is SGHTS and CDR2 YDEGEE. The CDR3 loop spans 13 amino acids. The CDR3 spells CASGTGVNTEAFF. CDR3 bases: TGTGCCAGTGGGACAGGGGTGAACACTGAAGCTTTCTTT.

This chain joins TRBV9 and TRBJ2-1; 8 bases line up with TRBD2. The junction had 10 bases not matched to a gene; V was cut back by 0 bases and J by 8 bases. In germline, CDR1 is SGDLS, CDR2 YYNGEE. This CDR3 region has 16 residues. Here the CDR3 DNA reads TGTGCCAGCAGCGTAGGAAGAGCGGGGGCCGACGATGAGCAGTTCTTC. Translated: CASSVGRAGADDEQFF.